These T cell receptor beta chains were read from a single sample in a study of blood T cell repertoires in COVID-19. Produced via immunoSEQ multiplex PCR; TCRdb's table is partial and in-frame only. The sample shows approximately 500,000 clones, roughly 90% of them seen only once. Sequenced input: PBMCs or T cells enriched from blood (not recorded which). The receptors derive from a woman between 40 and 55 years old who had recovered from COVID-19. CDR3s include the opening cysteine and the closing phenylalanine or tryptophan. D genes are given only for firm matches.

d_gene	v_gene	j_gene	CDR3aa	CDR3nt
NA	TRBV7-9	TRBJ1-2	CASSPLEVYGYTF	TGTGCCAGCAGCCCCCTGGAGGTCTATGGCTACACCTTC
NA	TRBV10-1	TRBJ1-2	CASSDGNGYTF	TGCGCCAGCAGTGACGGGAATGGCTACACCTTC
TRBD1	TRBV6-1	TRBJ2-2	CASSPQGATGELFF	TGTGCCAGCAGTCCCCAGGGGGCGACCGGGGAGCTGTTTTTT
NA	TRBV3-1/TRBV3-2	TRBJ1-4	CASSNWAGAGGEKLFF	TGTGCCAGCAGCAACTGGGCTGGGGCCGGGGGTGAAAAACTGTTTTTT
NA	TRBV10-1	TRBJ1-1	CASSETTGGVYREAFF	TGCGCCAGCAGTGAGACCACCGGGGGGGTATACAGAGAAGCTTTCTTT
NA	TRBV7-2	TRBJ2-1	CASSATLADSSYNEQFF	TGTGCCAGCAGCGCCACGCTAGCGGACAGCTCCTACAATGAGCAGTTCTTC
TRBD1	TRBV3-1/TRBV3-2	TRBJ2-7	CASSPVHSGTGGREQYF	TGTGCCAGCAGCCCCGTTCACTCCGGGACAGGGGGCCGCGAGCAGTACTTC
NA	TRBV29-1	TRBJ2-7	CSVVLAGRYEQYF	TGCAGCGTTGTTTTGGCGGGAAGATACGAGCAGTACTTC
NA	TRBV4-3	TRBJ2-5	CASSQGVGYQETQYF	TGCGCCAGCAGCCAAGGGGTGGGCTACCAAGAGACCCAGTACTTC
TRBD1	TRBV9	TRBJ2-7	CASSVVGDSPSYEQYF	TGTGCCAGCAGCGTAGTTGGGGACAGTCCCTCCTACGAGCAGTACTTC